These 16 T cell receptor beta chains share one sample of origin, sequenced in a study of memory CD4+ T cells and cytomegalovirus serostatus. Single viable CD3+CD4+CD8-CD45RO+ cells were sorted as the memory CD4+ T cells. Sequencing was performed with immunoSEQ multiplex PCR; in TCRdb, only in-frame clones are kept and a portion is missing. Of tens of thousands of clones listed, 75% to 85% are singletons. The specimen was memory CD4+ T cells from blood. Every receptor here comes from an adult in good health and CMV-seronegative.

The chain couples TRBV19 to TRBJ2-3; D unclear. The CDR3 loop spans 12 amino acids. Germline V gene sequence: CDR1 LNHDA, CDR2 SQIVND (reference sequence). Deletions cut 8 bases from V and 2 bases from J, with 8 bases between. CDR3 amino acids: CASSQNTDTQYF. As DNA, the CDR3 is TGTGCCAGTTCCCAAAACACAGATACGCAGTATTTT. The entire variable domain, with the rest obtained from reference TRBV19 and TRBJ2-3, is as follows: DGGITQSPKYLFRKEGQNVTLSCEQNLNHDAMYWYRQDPGQGLRLIYYSQIVNDFQKGDIAEGYSVSREKKESFPLTVTSAQKNPTAFYLCASSQNTDTQYFGPGTRLTVL.

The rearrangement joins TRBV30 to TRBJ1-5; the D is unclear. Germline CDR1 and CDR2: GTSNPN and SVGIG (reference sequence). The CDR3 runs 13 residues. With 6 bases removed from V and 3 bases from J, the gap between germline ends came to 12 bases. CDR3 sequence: CACNQENNQPQHF. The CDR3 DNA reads TGTGCCTGCAATCAGGAGAACAATCAGCCCCAGCATTTT.

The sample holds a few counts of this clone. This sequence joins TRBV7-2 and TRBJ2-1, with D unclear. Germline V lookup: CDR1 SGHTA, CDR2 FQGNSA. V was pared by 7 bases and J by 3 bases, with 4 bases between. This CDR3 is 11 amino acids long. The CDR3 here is CASTRYNEQFF. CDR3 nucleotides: TGTGCCAGCACACGCTACAATGAGCAGTTCTTC.

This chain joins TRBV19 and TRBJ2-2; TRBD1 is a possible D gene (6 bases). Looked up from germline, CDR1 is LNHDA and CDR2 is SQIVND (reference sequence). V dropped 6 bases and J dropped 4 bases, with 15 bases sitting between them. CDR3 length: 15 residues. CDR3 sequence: CASRRTGSSTGELFF. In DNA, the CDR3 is TGTGCCAGTAGAAGAACAGGGTCGAGCACCGGGGAGCTGTTTTTT.

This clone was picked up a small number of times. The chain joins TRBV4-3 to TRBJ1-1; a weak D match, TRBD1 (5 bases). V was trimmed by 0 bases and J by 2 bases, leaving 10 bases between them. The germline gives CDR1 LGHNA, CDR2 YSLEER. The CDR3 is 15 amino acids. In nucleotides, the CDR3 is TGCGCCAGCAGCCAAGATGGGGCGGGCAACACTGAAGCTTTCTTT. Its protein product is CASSQDGAGNTEAFF.

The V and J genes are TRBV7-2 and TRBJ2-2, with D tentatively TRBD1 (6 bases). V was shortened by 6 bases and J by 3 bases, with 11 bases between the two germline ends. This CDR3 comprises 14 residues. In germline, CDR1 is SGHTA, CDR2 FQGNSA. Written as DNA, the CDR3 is TGTGCCAGCAGGGGGGACACCCACACCGGGGAGCTGTTTTTT. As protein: CASRGDTHTGELFF.

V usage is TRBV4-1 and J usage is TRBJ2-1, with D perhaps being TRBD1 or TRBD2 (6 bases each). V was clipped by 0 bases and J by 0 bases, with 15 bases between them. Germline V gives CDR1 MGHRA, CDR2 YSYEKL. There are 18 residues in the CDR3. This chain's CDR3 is CASSQEFSGAPSYNEQFF. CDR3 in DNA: TGCGCCAGCAGCCAAGAGTTTTCGGGGGCGCCCTCCTACAATGAGCAGTTCTTC.

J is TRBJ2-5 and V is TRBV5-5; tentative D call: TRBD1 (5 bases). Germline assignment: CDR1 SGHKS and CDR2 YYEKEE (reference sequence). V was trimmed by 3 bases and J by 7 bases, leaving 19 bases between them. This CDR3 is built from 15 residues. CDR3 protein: CASSWGGGQIGTQYF. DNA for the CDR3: TGTGCCAGCAGCTGGGGCGGTGGACAAATAGGGACCCAGTACTTC. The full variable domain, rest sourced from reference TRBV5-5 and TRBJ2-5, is DAGVTQSPTHLIKTRGQQVTLRCSPISGHKSVSWYQQVLGQGPQFIFQYYEKEERGRGNFPDRFSARQFPNYSSELNVNALLLGDSALYLCASSWGGGQIGTQYFGPGTRLLVL.

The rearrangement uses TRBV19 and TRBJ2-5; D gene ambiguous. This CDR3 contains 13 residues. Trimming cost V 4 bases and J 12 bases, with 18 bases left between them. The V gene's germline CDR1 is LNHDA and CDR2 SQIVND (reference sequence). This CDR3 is CASSTSGSHPKYF. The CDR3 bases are TGTGCCAGTAGTACATCGGGCAGTCATCCCAAGTACTTC.

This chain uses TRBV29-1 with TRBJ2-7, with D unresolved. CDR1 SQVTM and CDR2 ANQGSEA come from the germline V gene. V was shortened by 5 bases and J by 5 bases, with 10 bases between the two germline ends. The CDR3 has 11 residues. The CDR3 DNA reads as TGCAGCGTTTCCGACTTAAACGAGCAGTACTTC. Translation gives CSVSDLNEQYF.

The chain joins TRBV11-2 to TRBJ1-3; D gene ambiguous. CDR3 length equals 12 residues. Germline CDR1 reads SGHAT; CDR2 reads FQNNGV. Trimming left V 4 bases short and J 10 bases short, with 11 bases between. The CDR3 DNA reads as TGTGCCAGCAGCTCGACCGGGAGGACCATATATTTT. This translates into CASSSTGRTIYF.

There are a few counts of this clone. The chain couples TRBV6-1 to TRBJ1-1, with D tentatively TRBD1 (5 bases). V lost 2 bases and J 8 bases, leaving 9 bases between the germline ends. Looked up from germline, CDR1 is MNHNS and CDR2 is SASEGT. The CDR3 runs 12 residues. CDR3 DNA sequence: TGTGCCAGCAGTGAATTTAAGGGGGAAGCTTTCTTT. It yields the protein CASSEFKGEAFF.

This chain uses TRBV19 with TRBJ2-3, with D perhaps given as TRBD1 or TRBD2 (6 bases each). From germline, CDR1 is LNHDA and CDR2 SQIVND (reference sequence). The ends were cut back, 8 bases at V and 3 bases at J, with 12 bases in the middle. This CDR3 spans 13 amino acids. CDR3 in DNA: TGTGCCAGTCAGACAGGAGGGACAGATACGCAGTATTTT. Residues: CASQTGGTDTQYF.

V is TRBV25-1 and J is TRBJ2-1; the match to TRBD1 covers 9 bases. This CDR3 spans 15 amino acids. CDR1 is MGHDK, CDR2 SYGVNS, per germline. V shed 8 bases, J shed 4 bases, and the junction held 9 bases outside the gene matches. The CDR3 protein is CASRTPGQGYNEQFF. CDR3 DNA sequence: TGTGCCAGCCGGACTCCGGGACAGGGTTACAATGAGCAGTTCTTC.

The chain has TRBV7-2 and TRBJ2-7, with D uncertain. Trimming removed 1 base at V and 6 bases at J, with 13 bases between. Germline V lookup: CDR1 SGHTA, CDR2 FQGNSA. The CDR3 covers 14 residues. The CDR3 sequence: CASSLGVGMSEQYF. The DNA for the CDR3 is TGTGCCAGCAGCTTAGGGGTGGGGATGAGCGAGCAGTACTTC. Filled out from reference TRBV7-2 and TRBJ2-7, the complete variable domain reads GAGVSQSPSNKVTEKGKDVELRCDPISGHTALYWYRQSLGQGLEFLIYFQGNSAPDKSGLPSDRFSAERTGGSVSTLTIQRTQQEDSAVYLCASSLGVGMSEQYFGPGTRLTVT.

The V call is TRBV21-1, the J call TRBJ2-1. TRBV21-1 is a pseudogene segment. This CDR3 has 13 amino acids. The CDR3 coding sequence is TGTGCCAGCAGCAAAGGTGAATACAATGAGCAGTTCTTC. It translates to CASSKGEYNEQFF.